The 15 T cell receptor beta chains below all came from one sample that was sequenced in a study of T cells in Graves' hyperthyroidism and ophthalmopathy. From RNA transcripts, TCR beta CDR3 regions were amplified. During a first-round RT-PCR of the TCR CDR3, the HTBI primer set was used. One entry per CDR3 protein results from TCRdb running MiXCR on the multiplex PCR reads. The table includes approximately 370,000 distinct CDR3 sequences, about 18% detected once. What was sequenced was blood. These receptors originate from a young woman with Graves' hyperthyroidism that later progressed to Graves' ophthalmopathy.

J is TRBJ2-3 and V is TRBV29-1; no firm D call. The germline V and J ends were trimmed by 4 bases and 3 bases, with 14 bases remaining between them. The CDR3 runs to 14 residues. Per germline, CDR1 SQVTM and CDR2 ANQGSEA. The CDR3 region has the DNA TGCAGCGTTGGATTGGCCCTTGCAACAGATACGCAGTATTTT. As protein: CSVGLALATDTQYF.

The gene calls are TRBV6-1 and TRBJ1-2; D remains ambiguous. V gave up 6 bases and J gave up 4 bases, with 9 bases separating them. Germline values: CDR1 MNHNS, CDR2 SASEGT. CDR3 length: 12 amino acids. CDR3 amino acids: CASSYGFYGYTF. CDR3 nucleotide sequence: TGTGCCAGCAGCTACGGTTTCTATGGCTACACCTTC.

With regard to this clonotype: A much larger clone is a single base away; this may be a read error. The J gene is TRBJ1-6, the V gene TRBV18; tentative D call: TRBD1 (6 bases). Germline V gene sequence: CDR1 KGHSH, CDR2 LQKENI. The length of the CDR3 is 16 residues. The CDR3 is CASTADRSSYNSPLYF. DNA for the CDR3: TGTGCCAGCACCGCCGACAGGAGCTCCTATAATTCACCCCTCTACTTT.

V is TRBV3-1 and J is TRBJ2-7, with TRBD2 matching over 14 bases. Losses at the gene ends were 4 bases for V and 6 bases for J; bases not matched to a gene: 8. The CDR3 runs to 16 residues. The germline CDR1 and CDR2 sequences are LGHDT and YNNKEL (reference sequence). CDR3 nucleotides: TGTGCCAGCAGCCCCCCGGGACTAGCGGGAGTATCCGAGCAGTACTTC. Protein: CASSPPGLAGVSEQYF.

This clonotype was found many times. The V and J genes are TRBV14 and TRBJ1-4; D perhaps matches TRBD1 (6 bases). CDR3 length equals 15 residues. V was clipped by 5 bases and J by 0 bases, with 10 bases between them. In germline, CDR1 is SGHDN, CDR2 FVKESK. The chain's CDR3 is CASSETGPTNEKLFF. DNA of the CDR3: TGTGCCAGCAGCGAAACAGGGCCAACTAATGAAAAACTGTTTTTT.

This clonotype came up many times. V is TRBV9 and J is TRBJ2-5, with a weak D call TRBD1 (5 bases). Germline CDR1 SGDLS, CDR2 YYNGEE. Trimming removed 0 bases from V and 2 bases from J, with 17 bases in between. This CDR3 contains 17 residues. CDR3 amino acids: CASSVGVGRTIQETQYF. CDR3 coding DNA: TGTGCCAGCAGCGTAGGGGTCGGAAGGACAATACAAGAGACCCAGTACTTC.

The chain links TRBV2 to TRBJ2-4, with a tentative D call TRBD1 (5 bases). Per the germline V gene, CDR1 is SNHLY and CDR2 is FYNNEI. The CDR3 extends over 13 amino acids. The V end lost 7 bases, the J end lost 1 base, and 8 bases lay between the germline ends. CDR3 nucleotide sequence: TGTGCCAGCACAGGGCTGGCCAAAAACATTCAGTACTTC. Translating it yields CASTGLAKNIQYF.

The V gene is TRBV7-9, the J gene TRBJ2-7; the D is unclear. Germline lookup yields CDR1 SEHNR and CDR2 FQNEAQ (reference sequence). Between the trimmed V and J ends, which lost 3 bases and 1 base, there was a span of 7 bases. The CDR3 has 13 amino acids. Here the CDR3 DNA reads TGTGCCAGCAGCTTGTCGCCATCCTACGAGCAGTACGTC. Its protein product is CASSLSPSYEQYV.

This clonotype was counted at least ten times. The chain combines TRBV28 with TRBJ2-7; 8 bases are a match to TRBD2. V trimming: 7 bases; J trimming: 7 bases; junction bases outside the gene matches: 12. The CDR3 consists of 14 residues. CDR1 is MDHEN and CDR2 is SYDVKM in the germline V gene. In nucleotides, the CDR3 is TGTGCCAGCACCCAACGGGGGGGGCCAAGAGAGCAGTACTTC. Its protein is CASTQRGGPREQYF.

This clonotype showed up just a few times. The V call is TRBV7-7, the J call TRBJ2-7; D gene ambiguous. The CDR3 spans 14 residues. Germline CDR1 SSHAT, CDR2 FNYEAQ (reference sequence). Deletions cut 1 base from V and 3 bases from J, with 10 bases between. The CDR3 region has the DNA TGTGCCAGCAGCTTAGGGTGGGGAAACTACGAGCAGTACTTC. This encodes CASSLGWGNYEQYF.

The rearrangement joins TRBV20-1 to TRBJ2-3, with D maybe TRBD1 (6 bases). V was shortened by 7 bases and J by 5 bases, with 16 bases between the two germline ends. This CDR3 comprises 13 residues. In germline, CDR1 is DFQATT, CDR2 SNEGSKA (reference sequence). CDR3 in amino acids: CSEGQPGGDTQYF. The DNA for the CDR3 is TGCAGTGAGGGACAACCCGGCGGAGATACGCAGTATTTT.

The sample holds many counts of this clonotype. The chain has TRBV27 and TRBJ1-5; weak D call: TRBD1 (6 bases). The CDR3 length is 15 residues. CDR1 is MNHEY and CDR2 is SMNVEV in the germline V gene (reference sequence). With 6 bases removed from V and 7 bases from J, the gap between germline ends came to 19 bases. The CDR3 protein is CASSPIKGGGQPQHF. CDR3 coding DNA: TGTGCCAGCAGCCCCATAAAGGGGGGAGGACAGCCCCAGCATTTT.

This clonotype was counted between two and nine times. The chain is built from TRBV5-6 and TRBJ1-1; D call uncertain. Germline CDR1 and CDR2: SGHDT and YYEEEE. The ends were cut back, 0 bases at V and 0 bases at J, with 6 bases in the middle. There are 14 residues in the CDR3. In DNA form, the CDR3 reads TGTGCCAGCAGCTTGGACGGTGTGAACACTGAAGCTTTCTTT. This encodes CASSLDGVNTEAFF.

This clonotype has a count of ten or more. The rearrangement links TRBV12-3 or TRBV12-4 to TRBJ2-1, with D tentatively TRBD2 (6 bases). V gave up 5 bases and J gave up 1 base, with 15 bases separating them. CDR3 length equals 16 residues. The CDR3 coding sequence is TGTGCCAGCAGTCCTAACGAGCGGGCATCCTACAATGAGCAGTTCTTC. As protein: CASSPNERASYNEQFF.

The V and J genes are TRBV28 and TRBJ2-1; 12 bases map to TRBD2. Germline V gene sequence: CDR1 MDHEN, CDR2 SYDVKM. Trimming took 5 bases from V and 7 from J; bases not matched to a gene: 12. The CDR3 is 17 amino acids. CDR3 protein: CASSNRLAGGPRNEQFF. CDR3 nucleotides: TGTGCCAGCAGTAATCGTCTAGCGGGAGGGCCGCGAAATGAGCAGTTCTTC.